Each of the 18 T cell receptor beta chains below was sequenced from the same sample in a study of cytomegalovirus exposure and HLA in healthy donors. The PCR used 60 Vbeta and 13 Jbeta primers. Assay: immunoSEQ multiplex PCR; the TCRdb copy retains only in-frame clones and omits some. The sample has 70,000 to 80,000 clones, just under 80% seen once. The sequenced sample was PBMCs. The source of these receptors is a woman in her 40s in good health and CMV-seropositive.

CDR3 amino acids: CASSPDPGTLSGQYF. In DNA form, the CDR3 reads TGCGCCAGCAGTCCAGACCCCGGGACTCTCTCAGGGCAGTACTTC. The chain joins TRBV5-1 to TRBJ2-7, with a weak D call TRBD2 (6 bases). Trimming stripped 5 bases from V and 9 bases from J, with 24 bases between. Germline CDR1 is SGHRS and CDR2 is YFSETQ. This CDR3 comprises 15 residues.

This chain uses TRBV2 with TRBJ1-5; 7 bases agree with TRBD1. The germline V gene encodes CDR1 SNHLY and CDR2 FYNNEI. The CDR3 consists of 15 residues. V shed 5 bases, J shed 0 bases, and the junction held 4 bases outside the gene matches. CDR3 coding DNA: TGTGCCAGCAGTATACAGGGGTATAGCAATCAGCCCCAGCATTTT. Protein product: CASSIQGYSNQPQHF.

The chain joins TRBV5-5 to TRBJ2-3; D is perhaps TRBD1 (6 bases). V lost 2 bases, J lost 5 bases, and 15 bases lay in between. The CDR3 totals 15 residues. The V gene's germline CDR1 is SGHKS and CDR2 YYEKEE (reference sequence). CDR3 residues: CASSFLVGAKDTQYF. Here the CDR3 DNA reads TGTGCCAGCAGCTTCTTAGTGGGGGCCAAAGATACGCAGTATTTT.

The CDR3 is CASSLDWGVEAFF. For the CDR3, the DNA is TGTGCCAGCAGCTTGGACTGGGGGGTTGAAGCTTTCTTT. V is TRBV11-2 and J is TRBJ1-1; weak D call: TRBD1 (5 bases). The length of the CDR3 is 13 residues. Germline CDR1 reads SGHAT; CDR2 reads FQNNGV. V lost 3 bases to trimming and J lost 7 bases, with 12 bases between them.

The rearrangement joins TRBV5-8 to TRBJ2-5; D is ambiguous. The J call is uncertain, as TRBJ2-7 better fits the DNA end. CDR3 length: 13 residues. Germline V lookup: CDR1 SGHTS, CDR2 YDEGEE. CDR3 sequence (DNA): TGTGCCACCCCTCTCCTGCCCGACTACGAGCAGTACTTC. Amino acid sequence: CATPLLPDYEQYF.

This CDR3 is CASSWEFGYTF. CDR3 nucleotide sequence: TGTGCCAGCAGTTGGGAGTTTGGCTACACCTTC. The chain has TRBV28 and TRBJ1-2; D is uncertain. Germline-derived CDR1 and CDR2 are MDHEN and SYDVKM. The CDR3 consists of 11 residues. Trimming removed 4 bases at V and 7 bases at J, with 7 bases between.

The chain is built from TRBV5-1 and TRBJ1-1, with D possibly TRBD1 on 5 matching bases. This CDR3 region has 13 residues. Deletions cut 1 base from V and 4 bases from J, with 8 bases between. The germline V gene encodes CDR1 SGHRS and CDR2 YFSETQ. For the CDR3, the DNA is TGCGCCAGCAGCTTGACGGGGGGCACTGAAGCTTTCTTT. This gives the protein CASSLTGGTEAFF.

A single count supports this clone. The chain uses TRBV2 and TRBJ1-1, with D perhaps matching TRBD1 (6 bases). CDR1 is SNHLY, CDR2 FYNNEI, per germline. The CDR3 extends over 16 amino acids. V was shortened by 5 bases and J by 0 bases, with 16 bases between the two germline ends. The CDR3: CASSYRVFTMNTEAFF. DNA for the CDR3: TGTGCCAGCAGTTACAGGGTTTTTACCATGAACACTGAAGCTTTCTTT. Full variable domain (rest looked up from reference TRBV2 and TRBJ1-1): EPEVTQTPSHQVTQMGQEVILRCVPISNHLYFYWYRQILGQKVEFLVSFYNNEISEKSEIFDDQFSVERPDGSNFTLKIRSTKLEDSAMYFCASSYRVFTMNTEAFFGQGTRLTVV.

The genes are TRBV5-4 and TRBJ2-5; maybe TRBD1 (5 bases). The DNA end favors TRBJ2-7, so the J call may be wrong. The germline V gene encodes CDR1 SGHNT and CDR2 YYREEE (reference sequence). This CDR3 comprises 13 residues. The CDR3 bases are TGTGCCAGCAGCCACCCTGACAGATTCGAGCAGTACTTC. Residues: CASSHPDRFEQYF.

The chain couples TRBV4-3 to TRBJ1-1; D possibly corresponds to TRBD1 (5 bases). Per the germline V gene, CDR1 is LGHNA and CDR2 is YSLEER. With 4 bases removed from V and 11 bases from J, the gap between germline ends came to 14 bases. There are 12 residues in the CDR3. The CDR3 loop is CASSLPGGYAFF. The DNA for the CDR3 is TGCGCCAGCAGCCTCCCCGGGGGGTACGCTTTCTTT.

The CDR3 DNA sequence: TGTGCCAGCAGCTTAGTGGGCGGGACAGGGGTGGATACGCAGTATTTT. It codes for CASSLVGGTGVDTQYF. The genes are TRBV7-6 and TRBJ2-3; 10 bases map to TRBD1. The CDR3 contains 16 residues. The V gene end was trimmed by 1 base and the J gene end by 6 bases; junction bases not matched to a gene: 7. CDR1 is SGHVS, CDR2 FNYEAQ, per germline. The whole variable domain, remainder taken from reference TRBV7-6 and TRBJ2-3, is GAGVSQSPRYKVTKRGQDVALRCDPISGHVSLYWYRQALGQGPEFLTYFNYEAQQDKSGLPNDRFSAERPEGSISTLTIQRTEQRDSAMYRCASSLVGGTGVDTQYFGPGTRLTVL.

The V gene is TRBV5-1, the J gene TRBJ1-1; a weak D match, TRBD1 (5 bases). The germline V gene encodes CDR1 SGHRS and CDR2 YFSETQ. With 2 bases removed from V and 1 base from J, the gap between germline ends came to 15 bases. The CDR3 is 16 residues long. CDR3 sequence reads: CASSFSGGAANTEAFF. In nucleotides, the CDR3 is TGCGCCAGCAGCTTCTCCGGAGGGGCAGCGAACACTGAAGCTTTCTTT.

The chain recombines TRBV27 with TRBJ2-1; D uncertain. CDR1 and CDR2 (germline): MNHEY, SMNVEV (reference sequence). V lost 6 bases to trimming and J lost 6 bases, with 9 bases between them. This CDR3 is 12 amino acids long. In nucleotides, the CDR3 is TGTGCCAGCAGCCAGCTAGGCAATGAGCAGTTCTTC. This codes for CASSQLGNEQFF.

The chain has TRBV11-3 and TRBJ2-2; D is uncertain. Trimming took 3 bases from V and 4 from J, leaving 9 bases between them. CDR1 and CDR2 from the germline V gene are SGHNT and YENEEA. The CDR3 is 14 residues long. CDR3 sequence: CASSFEGGTGELFF. CDR3 DNA sequence: TGTGCCAGCAGCTTCGAAGGCGGCACCGGGGAGCTGTTTTTT.

J is TRBJ2-3 and V is TRBV5-6, with 8 bases lining up with TRBD1. Trimming took 4 bases from V and 8 from J; bases not matched to a gene: 9. The germline gives CDR1 SGHDT, CDR2 YYEEEE. This CDR3 is built from 14 residues. This CDR3 is CASSLRTGYVTQYF. CDR3 DNA sequence: TGTGCCAGCAGCCTTCGGACAGGGTATGTTACGCAGTATTTT.

V gene TRBV19 combines with J gene TRBJ1-2, with a weak D call TRBD1 (5 bases). V dropped 6 bases and J dropped 8 bases, with 16 bases sitting between them. CDR1 is LNHDA and CDR2 is SQIVND in the germline V gene (reference sequence). The CDR3 loop spans 13 amino acids. The CDR3 loop is CASSLGGDHGYTF. CDR3 bases: TGTGCCAGTAGCCTCGGAGGGGATCACGGCTACACCTTC.

The genes are TRBV6-4 and TRBJ2-2; D possibly corresponds to TRBD2 (5 bases). The V and J ends lost 3 bases and 4 bases respectively, with 9 bases between them. The germline V gene has CDR1 MRHNA and CDR2 SNTAGT. The CDR3 extends over 14 amino acids. This chain's CDR3 is CASSEAGGTGELFF. CDR3 bases: TGTGCCAGCAGTGAGGCAGGAGGCACCGGGGAGCTGTTTTTT.

This rearrangement joins TRBV10-3 to TRBJ1-4; TRBD1 matches 7 bases. Trimming removed 0 bases from V and 0 bases from J; junction bases left unmatched: 4. CDR3 size: 17 residues. Germline V gives CDR1 ENHRY, CDR2 SYGVKD. The CDR3, as DNA: TGTGCCATCAGTGAGTCGCAGGGGGTGGCAACTAATGAAAAACTGTTTTTT. This gives the protein CAISESQGVATNEKLFF.